This T cell receptor beta chain was observed in a study of blood T cell repertoires in COVID-19. This clone was seen only once. Using immunoSEQ multiplex PCR, the repertoire was profiled, and TCRdb retains in-frame clones only, with some absent. This table has almost 20,000 clones, more than 65% appearing once. Germline V gene lookup returns CDR1 MDHEN and CDR2 SYDVKM. V was pared by 5 bases and J by 3 bases, with 16 bases between. This CDR3 has 15 amino acids. Sample: peripheral blood. This receptor was taken from a man older than 75 with acute or convalescent COVID-19. The chain is built from TRBV28 and TRBJ1-1; D is undetermined. CDR3 DNA: TGTGCCAGCAGTGGGGAGGTCAGCCTATACACTGAAGCTTTCTTT. This sequence encodes CASSGEVSLYTEAFF.